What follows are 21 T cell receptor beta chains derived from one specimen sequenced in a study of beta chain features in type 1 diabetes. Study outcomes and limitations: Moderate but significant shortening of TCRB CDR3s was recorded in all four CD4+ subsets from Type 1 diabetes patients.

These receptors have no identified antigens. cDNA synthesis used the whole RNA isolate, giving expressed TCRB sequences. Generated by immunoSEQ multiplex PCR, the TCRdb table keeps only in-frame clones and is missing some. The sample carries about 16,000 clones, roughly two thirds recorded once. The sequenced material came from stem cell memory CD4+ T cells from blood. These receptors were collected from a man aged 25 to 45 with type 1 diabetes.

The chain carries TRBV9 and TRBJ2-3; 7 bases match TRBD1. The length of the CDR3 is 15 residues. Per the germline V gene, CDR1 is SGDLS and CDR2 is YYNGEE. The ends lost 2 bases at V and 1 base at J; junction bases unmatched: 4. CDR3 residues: CASSVRQGGTDTQYF. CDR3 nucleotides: TGTGCCAGCAGCGTGAGACAGGGCGGCACAGATACGCAGTATTTT.

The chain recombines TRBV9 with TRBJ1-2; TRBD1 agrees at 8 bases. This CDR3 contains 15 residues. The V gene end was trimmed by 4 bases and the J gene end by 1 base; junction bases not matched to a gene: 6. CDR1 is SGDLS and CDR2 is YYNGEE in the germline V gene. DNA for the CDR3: TGTGCCAGCAGCCCAACAGGGGGTGTTAACTATGGCTACACCTTC. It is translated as CASSPTGGVNYGYTF.

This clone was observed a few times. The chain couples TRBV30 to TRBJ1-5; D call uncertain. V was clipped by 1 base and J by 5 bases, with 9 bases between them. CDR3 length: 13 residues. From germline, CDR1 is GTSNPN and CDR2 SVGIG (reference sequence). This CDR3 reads CAWSASGDQPQHF. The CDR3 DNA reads TGTGCCTGGAGTGCCTCCGGGGATCAGCCCCAGCATTTT.

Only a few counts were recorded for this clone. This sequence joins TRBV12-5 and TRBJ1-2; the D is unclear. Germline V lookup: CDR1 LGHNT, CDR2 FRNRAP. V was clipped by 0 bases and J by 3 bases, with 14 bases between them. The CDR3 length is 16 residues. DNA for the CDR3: TGTGCTAGTGGTTTGGTACTTAACGGGAACCACTATGGCTACACCTTC. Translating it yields CASGLVLNGNHYGYTF.

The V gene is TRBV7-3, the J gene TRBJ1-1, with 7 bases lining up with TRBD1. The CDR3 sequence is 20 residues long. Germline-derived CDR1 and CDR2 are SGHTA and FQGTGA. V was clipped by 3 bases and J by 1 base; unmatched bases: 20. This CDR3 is CASSFYSRTGRGSGNTEAFF. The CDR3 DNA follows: TGTGCCAGCAGCTTTTACTCCAGGACAGGTCGGGGGTCGGGGAACACTGAAGCTTTCTTT.

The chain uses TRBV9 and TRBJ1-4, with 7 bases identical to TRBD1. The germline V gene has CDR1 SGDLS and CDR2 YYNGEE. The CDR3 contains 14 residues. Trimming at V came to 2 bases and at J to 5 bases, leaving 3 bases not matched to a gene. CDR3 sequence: CASSVTGVNEKLFF. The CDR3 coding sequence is TGTGCCAGCAGCGTCACAGGGGTCAATGAAAAACTGTTTTTT.

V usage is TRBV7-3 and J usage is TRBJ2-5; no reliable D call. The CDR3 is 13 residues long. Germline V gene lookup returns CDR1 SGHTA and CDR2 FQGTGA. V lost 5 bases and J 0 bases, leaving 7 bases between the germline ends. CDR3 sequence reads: CASSTTYQETQYF. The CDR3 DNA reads TGTGCCAGCAGCACTACGTACCAAGAGACCCAGTACTTC.

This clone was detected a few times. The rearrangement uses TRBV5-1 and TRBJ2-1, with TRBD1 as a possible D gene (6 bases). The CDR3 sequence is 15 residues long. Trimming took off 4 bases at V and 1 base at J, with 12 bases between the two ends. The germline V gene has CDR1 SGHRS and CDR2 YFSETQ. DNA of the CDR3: TGCGCCAGCAGCGACTCAGGGGAATCCTACAATGAGCAGTTCTTC. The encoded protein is CASSDSGESYNEQFF.

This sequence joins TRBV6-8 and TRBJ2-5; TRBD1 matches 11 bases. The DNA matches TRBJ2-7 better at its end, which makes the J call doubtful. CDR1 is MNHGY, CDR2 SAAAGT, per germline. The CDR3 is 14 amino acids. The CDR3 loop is CASRGTGGLYEQYF. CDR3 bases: TGTGCCAGCAGGGGGACAGGGGGTTTGTACGAGCAGTACTTC.

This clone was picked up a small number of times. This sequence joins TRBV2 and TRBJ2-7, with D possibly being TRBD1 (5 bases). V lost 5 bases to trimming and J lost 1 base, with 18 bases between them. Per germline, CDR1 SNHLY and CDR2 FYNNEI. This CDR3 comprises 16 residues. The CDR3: CASSLRTLTHSYEQYF. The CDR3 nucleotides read TGTGCCAGCAGTCTTCGGACACTAACCCATTCCTACGAGCAGTACTTC.

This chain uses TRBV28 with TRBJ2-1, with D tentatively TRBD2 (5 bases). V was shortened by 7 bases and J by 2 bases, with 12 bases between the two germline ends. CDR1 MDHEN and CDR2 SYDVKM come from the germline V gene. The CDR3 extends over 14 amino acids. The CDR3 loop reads CASNSPGTYNEQFF. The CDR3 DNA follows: TGTGCCAGCAATTCGCCGGGAACCTACAATGAGCAGTTCTTC.

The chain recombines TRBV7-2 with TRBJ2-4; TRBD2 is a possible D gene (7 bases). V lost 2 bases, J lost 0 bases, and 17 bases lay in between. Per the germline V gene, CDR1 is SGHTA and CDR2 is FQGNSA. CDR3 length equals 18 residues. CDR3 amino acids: CASSLRGAAFVAKNIQYF. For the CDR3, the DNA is TGTGCCAGCAGCTTACGGGGGGCGGCCTTTGTAGCCAAAAACATTCAGTACTTC. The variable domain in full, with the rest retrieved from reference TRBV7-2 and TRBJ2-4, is GAGVSQSPSNKVTEKGKDVELRCDPISGHTALYWYRQSLGQGLEFLIYFQGNSAPDKSGLPSDRFSAERTGGSVSTLTIQRTQQEDSAVYLCASSLRGAAFVAKNIQYFGAGTRLSVL.

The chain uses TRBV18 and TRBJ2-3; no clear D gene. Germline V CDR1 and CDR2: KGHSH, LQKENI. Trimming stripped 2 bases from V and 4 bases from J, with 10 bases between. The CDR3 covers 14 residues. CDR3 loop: CASSPSVGSDTQYF. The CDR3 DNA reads TGTGCCAGCTCACCAAGCGTAGGATCAGATACGCAGTATTTT.

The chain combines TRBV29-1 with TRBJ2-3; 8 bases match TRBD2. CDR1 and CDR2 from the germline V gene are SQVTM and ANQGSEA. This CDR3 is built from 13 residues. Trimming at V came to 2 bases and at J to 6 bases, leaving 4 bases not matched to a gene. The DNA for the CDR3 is TGCAGCGTTGAACCGGGAGGGGCGGATACGCAGTATTTT. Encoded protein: CSVEPGGADTQYF.

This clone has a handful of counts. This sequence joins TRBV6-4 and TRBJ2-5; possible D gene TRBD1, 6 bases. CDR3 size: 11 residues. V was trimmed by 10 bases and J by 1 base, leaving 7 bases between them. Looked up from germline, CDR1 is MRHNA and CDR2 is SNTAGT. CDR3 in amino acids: CAMDSQETQYF. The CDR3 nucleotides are TGTGCCATGGACAGCCAAGAGACCCAGTACTTC.

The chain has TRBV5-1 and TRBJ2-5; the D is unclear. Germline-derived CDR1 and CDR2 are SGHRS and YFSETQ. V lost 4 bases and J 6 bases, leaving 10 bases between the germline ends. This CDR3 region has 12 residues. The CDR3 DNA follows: TGCGCCAGCAGCGCCCTGAGGAAGACCCAGTACTTC. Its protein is CASSALRKTQYF.

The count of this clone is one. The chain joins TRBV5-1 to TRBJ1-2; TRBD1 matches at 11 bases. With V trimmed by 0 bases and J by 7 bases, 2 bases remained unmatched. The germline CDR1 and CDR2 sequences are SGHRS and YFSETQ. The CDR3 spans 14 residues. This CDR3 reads CASSLGTGGSGYTF. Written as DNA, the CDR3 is TGCGCCAGCAGCTTGGGGACAGGGGGCTCTGGCTACACCTTC.

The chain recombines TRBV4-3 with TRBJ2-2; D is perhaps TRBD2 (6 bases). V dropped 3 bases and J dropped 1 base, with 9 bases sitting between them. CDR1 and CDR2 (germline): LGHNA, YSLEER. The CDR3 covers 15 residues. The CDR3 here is CASSQGGQNTGELFF. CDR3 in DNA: TGCGCCAGCAGCCAGGGAGGACAGAACACCGGGGAGCTGTTTTTT.

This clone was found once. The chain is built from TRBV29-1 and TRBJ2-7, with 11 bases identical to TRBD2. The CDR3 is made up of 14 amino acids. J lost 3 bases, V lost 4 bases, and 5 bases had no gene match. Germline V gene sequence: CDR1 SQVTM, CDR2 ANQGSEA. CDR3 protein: CSVGGTSGGYEQYF. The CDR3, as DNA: TGCAGCGTTGGGGGGACTAGCGGTGGCTACGAGCAGTACTTC.

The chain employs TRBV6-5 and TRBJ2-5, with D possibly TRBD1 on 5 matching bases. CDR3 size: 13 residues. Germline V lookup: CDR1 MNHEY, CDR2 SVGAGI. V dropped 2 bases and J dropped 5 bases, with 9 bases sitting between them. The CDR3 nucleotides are TGTGCCAGCAGTTACCAGGGCGAGGAGACCCAGTACTTC. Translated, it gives CASSYQGEETQYF.

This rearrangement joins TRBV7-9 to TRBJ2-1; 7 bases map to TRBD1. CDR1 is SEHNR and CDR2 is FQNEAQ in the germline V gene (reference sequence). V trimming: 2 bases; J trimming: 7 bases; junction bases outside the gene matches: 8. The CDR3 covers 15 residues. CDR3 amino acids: CASSLRLPQGNEQFF. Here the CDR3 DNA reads TGTGCCAGCAGCTTAAGGCTCCCACAGGGGAATGAGCAGTTCTTC.